A selection of T cell receptor beta chains follows, all from one sample in a study of shared clonotypes between healthy human individuals. Assay: immunoSEQ multiplex PCR; the TCRdb copy retains only in-frame clones and omits some. The table has 2 million to 3 million clones, roughly 93% seen once; the top ten hold approximately 0.35%. The specimen was naive CD4+ T cells from PBMCs. The receptors shown here come from a man aged 18 to 29 in good health. Some clones in this sample may be carry-over from other donors' samples. The CDR3 runs from the conserved cysteine through the conserved F or W. A D gene is named only where the DNA matches it firmly. Where a row states a size, it is once, few, many or the class of an expanded clone; other rows omit it.

size: -
J: TRBJ2-6
D: -
V: TRBV28
CDR3: CASSLVKAIFGGANVLTF
DNA: TGTGCCAGCAGTTTGGTTAAGGCCATTTTTGGTGGGGCCAACGTCCTGACTTTC

size: -
J: TRBJ2-2
D: -
V: TRBV5-1
CDR3: CASSLRSEIGELFF
DNA: TGCGCCAGCAGCTTACGGTCCGAAATCGGGGAGCTGTTTTTT

size: once
J: TRBJ2-1
D: -
V: TRBV20-1
CDR3: CSAAAVKEQFF
DNA: TGCAGTGCTGCGGCGGTTAAGGAGCAGTTCTTC

size: once
J: TRBJ2-7
D: TRBD1
V: TRBV11-1
CDR3: CASSLPGQGSEQYF
DNA: TGTGCCAGCAGCCTCCCGGGACAGGGGAGCGAGCAGTACTTC

size: -
J: TRBJ2-6
D: TRBD2
V: TRBV2
CDR3: CASRRGSGSPGANVLTF
DNA: TGTGCCAGCAGGAGAGGAAGCGGGAGCCCTGGGGCCAACGTCCTGACTTTC

size: -
J: TRBJ2-2
D: -
V: TRBV11-3
CDR3: CASSWDTRSGELFF
DNA: TGTGCCAGCAGCTGGGATACTCGTTCCGGGGAGCTGTTTTTT

size: -
J: TRBJ1-1
D: TRBD1
V: TRBV28
CDR3: CASSLGTGGMMAPYTEAFF
DNA: TGTGCCAGCAGTTTAGGGACAGGGGGAATGATGGCGCCTTACACTGAAGCTTTCTTT

size: -
J: TRBJ2-3
D: -
V: TRBV18
CDR3: CASSPQTGIYSEEGTDTQYF
DNA: TGTGCCAGCTCGCCCCAAACTGGGATTTACAGCGAGGAAGGCACAGATACGCAGTATTTT

size: -
J: TRBJ2-1
D: -
V: TRBV2
CDR3: CATSEDSYNEQFF
DNA: TGTGCCACCTCGGAGGACTCCTACAATGAGCAGTTCTTC

size: -
J: TRBJ1-1
D: -
V: TRBV28
CDR3: CASSPRGYGTEAFF
DNA: TGTGCCAGCAGCCCCAGGGGATATGGGACTGAAGCTTTCTTT

size: -
J: TRBJ2-7
D: TRBD1
V: TRBV5-5
CDR3: CASRAQGGNGEQYF
DNA: TGTGCCAGCCGCGCGCAAGGGGGCAACGGCGAGCAGTACTTC

size: -
J: TRBJ2-2
D: -
V: TRBV7-3
CDR3: CASKYHSANTGELFF
DNA: TGTGCCAGTAAATACCATAGCGCAAACACCGGGGAGCTGTTTTTT

size: -
J: TRBJ2-7
D: -
V: TRBV10-3
CDR3: CAISGAPDGGQYF
DNA: TGTGCCATCAGTGGGGCCCCCGACGGTGGGCAGTACTTC

size: -
J: TRBJ2-7
D: -
V: TRBV5-1
CDR3: CASRRDTGVYEQYF
DNA: TGCGCCAGCAGGCGGGACACTGGGGTTTACGAGCAGTACTTC

size: -
J: TRBJ1-2
D: -
V: TRBV7-8
CDR3: CASSLAGAGNYGYTF
DNA: TGTGCCAGCAGCTTAGCGGGGGCCGGAAACTATGGCTACACCTTC

size: -
J: TRBJ2-5
D: -
V: TRBV9
CDR3: CASSIAVAGIETQYF
DNA: TGTGCCAGCAGCATAGCGGTAGCAGGAATAGAGACCCAGTACTTC